A selection of T cell receptor beta chains follows, all from one sample in a study of read filtering for tumor transcriptome and immune sequencing. TCRdb reprocessed the reads via MiXCR and lists one record per CDR3 protein. The sample records about 57,000 distinct CDR3 sequences, around 13% being singletons. The sequencing sample was made of a population of CD138-negative cells sorted from bone marrow. The receptors originated from a donor at least 40 years old with multiple myeloma. CDR3s include the opening cysteine and the closing phenylalanine or tryptophan. Fields, in order: J gene, clone size, D gene, V gene, CDR3 DNA, CDR3 protein. A D gene is named only where the DNA matches it firmly. Clone size appears in some rows only: once, few, many, or a class for an expanded clone.

TRBJ1-1,.,.,TRBV5-1,TGCGCCAGCAGCTTGGGGAGGGCGAGGAACACTGAAGCTTCCTTT,CASSLGRARNTEASF
TRBJ2-2,few,.,TRBV24-1,TGTGCCACCAGTGAAGTGGGTCTCGCGAACACCGGGGAGCTGTTTTTT,CATSEVGLANTGELFF
TRBJ2-7,few,.,TRBV6-2/TRBV6-3,TGTGCCAGCAGTCCTTCCTGGGGGTTCCACGAGCAGTACTTC,CASSPSWGFHEQYF
TRBJ2-3,many,TRBD2,TRBV7-3,TGTGCCAGCAGCTACGGGAGCGGGAGTGGAACAGATACGCAGTATTTT,CASSYGSGSGTDTQYF
TRBJ2-1,many,.,TRBV5-4,TGTGCCAGCAGCTCAGGGACCTACAATGAGCAGTTCTTC,CASSSGTYNEQFF
TRBJ2-2,.,.,TRBV21-1,TGTGCCAGCAGCAAAGAGGGTCGAAAGGGACAGACCGGGGAGCTGTTTTTT,CASSKEGRKGQTGELFF
TRBJ1-2,.,TRBD1,TRBV29-1,TGCAGCGTTGAAGACGACCCACAGGGGCATAACTATGGCTACACCTTC,CSVEDDPQGHNYGYTF
TRBJ2-2,many,TRBD2,TRBV3-1,TGTGCCAGCAGCCAAGTGCCGCTAGCGGGAATTACCGGGGAGCTGTTTTTT,CASSQVPLAGITGELFF
TRBJ2-5,many,TRBD2,TRBV20-1,TGCAGGCCGACTAGCGGTCAAGAGACCCAGTACTTC,CRPTSGQETQYF
TRBJ1-1,many,.,TRBV7-8,TGTGCCAGCAGCTTGAGTCTGGGGCCCACTGAAGCTTTCTTT,CASSLSLGPTEAFF
TRBJ2-1,.,.,TRBV7-2,TGTGCCAGCAGCTTAACCGCTAGCGAAACCTACAATGAGCAGTTCTTC,CASSLTASETYNEQFF
TRBJ2-3,many,TRBD2,TRBV5-1,TGCGCCACTGCGACTAGCGGAGGGGGCGATACGCAGTATTTT,CATATSGGGDTQYF
TRBJ2-7,once,TRBD2,TRBV20-1,TGCAGTGCTAGAAGGCCGGGGCTAGCGGGAGGGAGGCCGAGCTCCTACGAGCAGTACTTC,CSARRPGLAGGRPSSYEQYF
TRBJ2-2,many,.,TRBV5-1,TGCGCCAGCAGACCCGGGAGCGTGCCCATTGGGGAGCTGTTTTTT,CASRPGSVPIGELFF
TRBJ2-1,few,.,TRBV9,TGTGCCAGCAAAAGGGGGTCAGACTACAATGAGCAGTTCTTC,CASKRGSDYNEQFF
TRBJ2-3,few,TRBD1,TRBV29-1,TGCAGCGTTAGGGGGCGGTTGGCAGATACGCAGTATTTT,CSVRGRLADTQYF
TRBJ2-2,.,.,TRBV14,TGTGCCAGCAGAACGGGAAACACCGGGGAGCTGTTTTTT,CASRTGNTGELFF
TRBJ1-1,many,TRBD1,TRBV30,TGTGCCTGGAGTAAGACAGGGGGCACTGAAGCTTTCTTT,CAWSKTGGTEAFF
TRBJ2-2,many,.,TRBV20-1,TGCAGTGCTAGAGACCTCCGGGAACCCAACACCGGGGAGCTGTTTTTT,CSARDLREPNTGELFF
TRBJ2-6,many,TRBD2,TRBV30,TGTGCCTGGAGACGGGGGGCTGGGGCCAACGTCCTGACTTTC,CAWRRGAGANVLTF
TRBJ1-5,.,.,TRBV27,TGTGCCAGCAGCCCCCTCCCGGGACTAACGGCTCAGCCCCAGCATTTT,CASSPLPGLTAQPQHF
TRBJ2-1,many,TRBD2,TRBV11-3,TGTGCCAGCAGCTTAGAATTTAGCGGGCCGCAGTTCTTC,CASSLEFSGPQFF